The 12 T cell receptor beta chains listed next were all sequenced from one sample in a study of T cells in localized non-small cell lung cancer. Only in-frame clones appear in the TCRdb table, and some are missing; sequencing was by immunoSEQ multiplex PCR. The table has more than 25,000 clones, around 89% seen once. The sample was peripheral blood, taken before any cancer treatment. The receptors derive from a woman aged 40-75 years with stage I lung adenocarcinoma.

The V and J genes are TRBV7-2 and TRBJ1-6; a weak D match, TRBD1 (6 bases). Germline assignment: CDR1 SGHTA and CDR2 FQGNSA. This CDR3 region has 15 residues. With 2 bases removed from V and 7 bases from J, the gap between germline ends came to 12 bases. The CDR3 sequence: CASSLIQGGNSPLHF. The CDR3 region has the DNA TGTGCCAGCAGCTTAATACAGGGTGGCAATTCACCCCTCCACTTT.

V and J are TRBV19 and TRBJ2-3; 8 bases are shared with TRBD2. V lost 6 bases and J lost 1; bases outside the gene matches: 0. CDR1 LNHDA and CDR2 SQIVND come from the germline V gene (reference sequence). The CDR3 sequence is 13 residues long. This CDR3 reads CASRTSGTDTQYF. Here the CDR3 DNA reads TGTGCCAGTAGGACTAGCGGCACAGATACGCAGTATTTT. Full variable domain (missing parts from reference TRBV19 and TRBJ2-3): DGGITQSPKYLFRKEGQNVTLSCEQNLNHDAMYWYRQDPGQGLRLIYYSQIVNDFQKGDIAEGYSVSREKKESFPLTVTSAQKNPTAFYLCASRTSGTDTQYFGPGTRLTVL.

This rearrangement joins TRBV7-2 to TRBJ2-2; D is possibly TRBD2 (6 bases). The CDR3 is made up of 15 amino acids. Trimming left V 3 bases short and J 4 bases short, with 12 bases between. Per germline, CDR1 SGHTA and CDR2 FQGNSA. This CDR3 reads CASSFTGVVTGELFF. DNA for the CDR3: TGTGCCAGCAGCTTCACGGGGGTCGTCACCGGGGAGCTGTTTTTT. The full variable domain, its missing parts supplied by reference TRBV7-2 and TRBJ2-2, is GAGVSQSPSNKVTEKGKDVELRCDPISGHTALYWYRQSLGQGLEFLIYFQGNSAPDKSGLPSDRFSAERTGGSVSTLTIQRTQQEDSAVYLCASSFTGVVTGELFFGEGSRLTVL.

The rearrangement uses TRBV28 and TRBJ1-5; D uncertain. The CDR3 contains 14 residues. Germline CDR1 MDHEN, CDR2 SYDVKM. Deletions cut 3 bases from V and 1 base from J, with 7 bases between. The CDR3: CASSFIQSNQPQHF. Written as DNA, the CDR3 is TGTGCCAGCAGTTTCATTCAAAGCAATCAGCCCCAGCATTTT.

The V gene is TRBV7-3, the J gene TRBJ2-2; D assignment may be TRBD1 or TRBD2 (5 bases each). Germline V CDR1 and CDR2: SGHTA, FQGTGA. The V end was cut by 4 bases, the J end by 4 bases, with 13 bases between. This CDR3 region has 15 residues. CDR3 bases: TGTGCCAGCAGCTCCCCTCGGGACCCCACCGGGGAGCTGTTTTTT. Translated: CASSSPRDPTGELFF.

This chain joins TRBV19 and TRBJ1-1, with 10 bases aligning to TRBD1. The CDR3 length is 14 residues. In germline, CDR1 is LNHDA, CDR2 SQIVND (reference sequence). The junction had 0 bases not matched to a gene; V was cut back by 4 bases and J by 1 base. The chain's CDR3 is CASSRQGANTEAFF. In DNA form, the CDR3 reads TGTGCCAGTAGTAGACAGGGGGCGAACACTGAAGCTTTCTTT.

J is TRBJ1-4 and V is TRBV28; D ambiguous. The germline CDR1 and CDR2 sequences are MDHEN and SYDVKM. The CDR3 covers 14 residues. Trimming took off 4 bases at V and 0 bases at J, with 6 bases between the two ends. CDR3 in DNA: TGTGCCAGCAGTTGGGGAGCAACTAATGAAAAACTGTTTTTT. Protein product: CASSWGATNEKLFF.

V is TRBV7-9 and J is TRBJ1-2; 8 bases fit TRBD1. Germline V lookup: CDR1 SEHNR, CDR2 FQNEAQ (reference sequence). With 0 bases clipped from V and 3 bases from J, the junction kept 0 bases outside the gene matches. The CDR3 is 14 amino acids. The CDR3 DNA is TGTGCCAGCAGCTTAGCGGGACAGGACTATGGCTACACCTTC. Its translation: CASSLAGQDYGYTF.

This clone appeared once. The CDR3 sequence is CASSYTLSWGYGYTF. The CDR3 DNA follows: TGTGCCAGCAGTTACACTTTATCCTGGGGCTATGGCTACACCTTC. V and J are TRBV6-6 and TRBJ1-2; D gene unclear. Germline V gene lookup returns CDR1 MNHNY and CDR2 SVGAGI (reference sequence). The CDR3 sequence is 15 residues long. V was clipped by 2 bases and J by 4 bases, with 14 bases between them.

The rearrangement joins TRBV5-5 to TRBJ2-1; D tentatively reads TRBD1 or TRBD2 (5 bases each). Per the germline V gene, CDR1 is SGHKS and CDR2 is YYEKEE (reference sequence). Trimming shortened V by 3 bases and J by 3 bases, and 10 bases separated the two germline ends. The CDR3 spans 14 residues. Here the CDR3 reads CASSWGPNYNEQFF. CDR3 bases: TGTGCCAGCAGCTGGGGACCTAACTACAATGAGCAGTTCTTC.

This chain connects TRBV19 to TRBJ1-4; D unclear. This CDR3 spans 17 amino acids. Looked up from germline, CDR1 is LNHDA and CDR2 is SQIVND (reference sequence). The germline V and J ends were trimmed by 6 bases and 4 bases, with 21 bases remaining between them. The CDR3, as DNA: TGTGCCAGTAGGAGGCCGGCGGGGAGTAGCTTTAATGAAAAACTGTTTTTT. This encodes CASRRPAGSSFNEKLFF.

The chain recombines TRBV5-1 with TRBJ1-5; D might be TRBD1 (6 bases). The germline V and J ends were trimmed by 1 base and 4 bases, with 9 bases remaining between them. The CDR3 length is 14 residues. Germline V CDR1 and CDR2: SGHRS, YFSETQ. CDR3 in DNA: TGCGCCAGCAGCTTGACGACAGGTAATCAGCCCCAGCATTTT. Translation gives CASSLTTGNQPQHF.